These 16 T cell receptor beta chains were sequenced from one sample in a study of CD8+ T cells in alopecia areata. As for treatment: oral pan-JAK inhibitor, 5-10 mg twice daily. RNA was extracted and reverse transcribed into cDNA as the sequencing template. Clones were sequenced by immunoSEQ multiplex PCR, and TCRdb holds only the in-frame ones, with some missing. The sample lists 150,000 to 250,000 clones, 58% occurring once. The input for sequencing was CD4+ T cells sorted from blood, taken at week 24, from a patient treated with tofacitinib. The source of these receptors is a human donor with alopecia areata.

The chain is built from TRBV7-2 and TRBJ2-1; TRBD2 agrees at 14 bases. CDR3 length equals 15 residues. Germline V CDR1 and CDR2: SGHTA, FQGNSA. V lost 5 bases and J lost 10; bases outside the gene matches: 7. DNA of the CDR3: TGTGCCAGCAGCCTCGGACTAGCGGGAGGCTGGGAGCAGTTCTTC. This gives the protein CASSLGLAGGWEQFF.

This clone has more than one count but fewer than ten. The chain couples TRBV5-4 to TRBJ2-2; 7 positions agree with TRBD1. The CDR3 totals 14 residues. Germline loops: CDR1 SGHNT, CDR2 YYREEE (reference sequence). The trim removed 4 bases at V and 4 bases at J, leaving 4 bases unmatched. CDR3 coding DNA: TGTGCCAGCAGCCTCCGACAGGGCACCGGGGAGCTGTTTTTT. Translating it yields CASSLRQGTGELFF.

There are a few counts of this clone. The chain uses TRBV7-2 and TRBJ1-2, with TRBD1 as a possible D gene (6 bases). The CDR3 has 12 amino acids. The germline V gene has CDR1 SGHTA and CDR2 FQGNSA. The V end lost 5 bases, the J end lost 10 bases, and 14 bases lay between the germline ends. Here the CDR3 DNA reads TGTGCCAGCAGCCCAACGACAGGCCTCTACACCTTC. It translates to CASSPTTGLYTF.

The chain uses TRBV6-5 and TRBJ1-2; maybe TRBD1 (6 bases). The CDR3 covers 13 residues. The V end was cut by 8 bases, the J end by 6 bases, with 16 bases between. In germline, CDR1 is MNHEY, CDR2 SVGAGI. The CDR3 nucleotides are TGTGCCAGCCGAAACCCAGGGGCGCATGGCTACACCTTC. It is translated as CASRNPGAHGYTF.

This clone was counted between two and nine times. CDR3 DNA: TGTGCCAGCAGTGAAGCGTTCAATGAGCAGTTCTTC. This gives the protein CASSEAFNEQFF. This rearrangement joins TRBV2 to TRBJ2-1; D gene uncertain. Germline CDR1 reads SNHLY; CDR2 reads FYNNEI. CDR3 length equals 12 residues. V was cut by 0 bases and J by 6 bases, with 3 bases left in between.

This clone was recorded a few times. This chain connects TRBV20-1 to TRBJ2-3; D is ambiguous. V lost 6 bases to trimming and J lost 4 bases, with 8 bases between them. This CDR3 comprises 11 residues. Germline assignment: CDR1 DFQATT and CDR2 SNEGSKA (reference sequence). The CDR3 nucleotides are TGCAGTGCCACAGACCCAGATACGCAGTATTTT. It codes for CSATDPDTQYF.

This clone has a count of ten or more. The chain couples TRBV4-1 to TRBJ2-1; D is possibly TRBD1 (7 bases). Trimming shortened V by 1 base and J by 6 bases, and 16 bases separated the two germline ends. Germline CDR1 reads MGHRA; CDR2 reads YSYEKL. The CDR3 is made up of 16 amino acids. CDR3 coding DNA: TGCGCCAGCAGCCAAGTCTTCGGGCAGGGGGGCAATGAGCAGTTCTTC. This gives the protein CASSQVFGQGGNEQFF.

The chain combines TRBV29-1 with TRBJ2-5; D is possibly TRBD2 (5 bases). Deletions cut 0 bases from V and 1 base from J, with 15 bases between. CDR1 is SQVTM and CDR2 is ANQGSEA in the germline V gene. This CDR3 contains 16 residues. The CDR3 DNA reads as TGCAGCGTTGAAGATCGGGGTGGCGCCACCCAAGAGACCCAGTACTTC. Translating gives CSVEDRGGATQETQYF. The variable domain in full, with the rest retrieved from reference TRBV29-1 and TRBJ2-5, is SAVISQKPSRDICQRGTSLTIQCQVDSQVTMMFWYRQQPGQSLTLIATANQGSEATYESGFVIDKFPISRPNLTFSTLTVSNMSPEDSSIYLCSVEDRGGATQETQYFGPGTRLLVL.

V and J are TRBV6-5 and TRBJ2-7, with D possibly called TRBD1 or TRBD2 (5 bases each). V gave up 4 bases and J gave up 2 bases, with 15 bases separating them. Germline V gene sequence: CDR1 MNHEY, CDR2 SVGAGI. CDR3 size: 15 residues. The CDR3 sequence: CASSSSRDVTYEQYF. The CDR3 DNA reads TGTGCCAGCAGTTCCTCCCGGGACGTTACCTACGAGCAGTACTTC.

The V gene is TRBV7-2, the J gene TRBJ2-1, with 8 bases that match TRBD1. Germline V gives CDR1 SGHTA, CDR2 FQGNSA. J was trimmed by 5 bases and V by 5 bases; bases with no gene match: 11. CDR3 size: 16 residues. The CDR3 loop is CASSHVPGQVNNEQFF. CDR3 in DNA: TGTGCCAGCAGCCATGTACCGGGACAGGTGAACAATGAGCAGTTCTTC.

The chain uses TRBV6-1 and TRBJ2-7, with 11 bases matching TRBD1. Germline assignment: CDR1 MNHNS and CDR2 SASEGT. CDR3 length: 14 amino acids. The J segment lost 9 bases and the V segment lost 8 bases, leaving 12 bases of the junction unmatched. Here the CDR3 reads CASRRTGGENGQYF. The DNA for the CDR3 is TGTGCCAGCCGAAGGACAGGGGGCGAAAACGGGCAGTACTTC.

A single count supports this clone. The V gene is TRBV4-3, the J gene TRBJ2-3; no definite D call. This CDR3 contains 14 residues. The V gene lost 0 bases and the J gene lost 0 bases, with 4 bases spanning the gap. Per germline, CDR1 LGHNA and CDR2 YSLEER. The chain's CDR3 is CASSQDTSTDTQYF. DNA of the CDR3: TGCGCCAGCAGCCAAGACACTAGCACAGATACGCAGTATTTT.

The genes are TRBV15 and TRBJ2-3; D might be TRBD2 (5 bases). Germline CDR1 reads LNHNV; CDR2 reads YYDKDF (reference sequence). This CDR3 region has 17 residues. V gave up 0 bases and J gave up 1 base, with 14 bases separating them. The DNA of the CDR3 is TGTGCCACCAGCAGAGAAGTAGTTAGAGGGCGCACAGATACGCAGTATTTT. It encodes CATSREVVRGRTDTQYF.

This CDR3 reads CASSSRLASADTQYF. The CDR3 DNA reads TGTGCCAGCAGTTCGAGACTAGCGTCCGCAGATACGCAGTATTTT. The rearrangement joins TRBV5-6 to TRBJ2-3; TRBD2 matches at 8 bases. V lost 5 bases to trimming and J lost 4 bases; unmatched junction nucleotides: 9. The CDR3 consists of 15 residues. The germline V gene encodes CDR1 SGHDT and CDR2 YYEEEE.

This sequence joins TRBV25-1 and TRBJ2-1; 9 nucleotides line up with TRBD1. The CDR3 runs to 14 residues. V lost 9 bases to trimming and J lost 4 bases; unmatched junction nucleotides: 7. CDR1 and CDR2 (germline): MGHDK, SYGVNS. The CDR3 DNA is TGTGCCAGTACCGGGACAGGGTTTTACAATGAGCAGTTCTTC. Protein product: CASTGTGFYNEQFF.

The CDR3 is CASSPRSDRNSPLHF. CDR3 nucleotides: TGTGCCAGCAGCCCTCGTTCGGATCGGAATTCACCCCTCCACTTT. The V call is TRBV4-2, the J call TRBJ1-6; D call uncertain. CDR1 and CDR2 (germline): LGHNA, YNFKEQ. V gave up 4 bases and J gave up 7 bases, with 14 bases separating them. The CDR3 runs 15 residues.